This T cell receptor (beta chain) stems from a study of T-cell memory formation after mild COVID-19. General study results and limits: Most CD4+ clones that shrank were in CM and EM, while CD8+ ones turned up in EMRA. CD4/CD8 balance held among clones contracting day 15 to 85, and later expanders leaned CD4+. A subset of responding clones appeared in pre-infection memory, suggesting cross-reactive memory joined.

TCRdb recomputed calls from the 5' RACE reads with MiXCR, one row per CDR3 protein. Here the sample spans tens of thousands of distinct CDR3 sequences, more than 11% being singletons. This clonotype was seen a few times. Its specificity is unknown. CDR1 MNHNS and CDR2 SASEGT come from the germline V gene. V dropped 5 bases and J dropped 6 bases, with 17 bases sitting between them. This CDR3 spans 15 amino acids. The sample was PBMCs or a T cell subset sorted from them (not recorded which). The chain employs TRBV6-1 and TRBJ2-1; the D gene is possibly TRBD1 (6 bases). The source of this sequence is an adult woman who had mild COVID-19 (a few samples of this study predate the infection). Cell type and time point are not known. CDR3 nucleotide sequence: TGTGCCAGCAGTTTCGTTGAGACAGGTGGCAATGAGCAGTTCTTC. The encoded protein is CASSFVETGGNEQFF.